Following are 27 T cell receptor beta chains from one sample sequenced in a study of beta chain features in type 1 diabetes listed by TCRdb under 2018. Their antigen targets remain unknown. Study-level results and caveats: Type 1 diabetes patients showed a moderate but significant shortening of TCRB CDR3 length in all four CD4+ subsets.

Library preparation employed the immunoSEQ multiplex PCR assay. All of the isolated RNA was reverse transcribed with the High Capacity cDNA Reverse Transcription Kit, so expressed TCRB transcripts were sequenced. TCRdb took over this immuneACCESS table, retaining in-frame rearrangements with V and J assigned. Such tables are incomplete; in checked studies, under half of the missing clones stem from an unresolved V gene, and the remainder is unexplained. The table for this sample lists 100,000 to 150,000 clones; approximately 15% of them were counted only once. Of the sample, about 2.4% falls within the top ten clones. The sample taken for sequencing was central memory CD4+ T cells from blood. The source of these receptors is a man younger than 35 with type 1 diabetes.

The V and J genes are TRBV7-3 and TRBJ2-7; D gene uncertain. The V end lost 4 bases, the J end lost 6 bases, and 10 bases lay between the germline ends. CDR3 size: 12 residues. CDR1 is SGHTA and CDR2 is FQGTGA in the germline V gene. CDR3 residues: CASSSLAAEQYF. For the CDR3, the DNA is TGTGCCAGCAGCTCGCTGGCTGCCGAGCAGTACTTC. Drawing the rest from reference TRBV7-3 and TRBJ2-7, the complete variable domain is GAGVSQTPSNKVTEKGKYVELRCDPISGHTALYWYRQSLGQGPEFLIYFQGTGAADDSGLPNDRFFAVRPEGSVSTLKIQRTERGDSAVYLCASSSLAAEQYFGPGTRLTVT.

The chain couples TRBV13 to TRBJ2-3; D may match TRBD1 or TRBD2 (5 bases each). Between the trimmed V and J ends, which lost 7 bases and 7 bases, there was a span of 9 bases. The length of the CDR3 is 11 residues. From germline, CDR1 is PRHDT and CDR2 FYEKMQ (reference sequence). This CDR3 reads CASKEGHTQYF. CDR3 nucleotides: TGTGCCAGCAAAGAGGGGCATACGCAGTATTTT.

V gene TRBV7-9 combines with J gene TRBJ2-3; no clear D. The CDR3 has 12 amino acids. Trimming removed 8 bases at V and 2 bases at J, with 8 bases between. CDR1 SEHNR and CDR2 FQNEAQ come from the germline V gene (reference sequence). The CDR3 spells CASGRTTDTQYF. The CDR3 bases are TGTGCCAGCGGAAGAACCACAGATACGCAGTATTTT.

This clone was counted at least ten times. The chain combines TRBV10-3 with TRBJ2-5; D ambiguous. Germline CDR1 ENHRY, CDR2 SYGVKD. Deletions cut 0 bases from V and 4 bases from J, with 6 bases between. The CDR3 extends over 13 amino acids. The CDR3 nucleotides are TGTGCCATCAGTGAGTCTGTCGCAGAGACCCAGTACTTC. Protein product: CAISESVAETQYF.

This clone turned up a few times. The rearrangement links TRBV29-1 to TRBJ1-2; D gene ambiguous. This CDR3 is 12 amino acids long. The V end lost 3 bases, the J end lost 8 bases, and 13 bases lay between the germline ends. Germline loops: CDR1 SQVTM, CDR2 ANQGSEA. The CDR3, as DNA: TGCAGCGTTGAGGGGTTCCGTGGGGGCTACACCTTC. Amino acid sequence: CSVEGFRGGYTF.

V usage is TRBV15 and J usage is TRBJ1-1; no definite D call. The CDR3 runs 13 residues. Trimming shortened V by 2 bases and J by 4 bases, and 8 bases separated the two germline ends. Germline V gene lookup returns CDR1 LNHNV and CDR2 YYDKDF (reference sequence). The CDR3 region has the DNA TGTGCCACCAGCAGAAATGATCGCACTGAAGCTTTCTTT. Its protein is CATSRNDRTEAFF.

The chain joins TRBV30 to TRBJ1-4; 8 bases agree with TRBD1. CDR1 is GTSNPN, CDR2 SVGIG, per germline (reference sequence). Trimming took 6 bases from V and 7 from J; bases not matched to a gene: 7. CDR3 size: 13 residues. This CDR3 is CACSTGVSEKLFF. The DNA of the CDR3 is TGTGCCTGCTCGACAGGGGTATCTGAAAAACTGTTTTTT. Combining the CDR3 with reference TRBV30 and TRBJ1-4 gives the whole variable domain SQTIHQWPATLVQPVGSPLSLECTVEGTSNPNLYWYRQAAGRGLQLLFYSVGIGQISSEVPQNLSASRPQDRQFILSSKKLLLSDSGFYLCACSTGVSEKLFFGSGTQLSVL.

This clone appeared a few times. The CDR3 sequence is CSAKRLAGGYNEQFF. The CDR3 DNA sequence: TGCAGCGCCAAGAGACTAGCGGGAGGCTACAATGAGCAGTTCTTC. The gene calls are TRBV29-1 and TRBJ2-1, with TRBD2 matching over 13 bases. J lost 3 bases, V lost 7 bases, and 6 bases had no gene match. The germline CDR1 and CDR2 sequences are SQVTM and ANQGSEA. The CDR3 has 15 residues.

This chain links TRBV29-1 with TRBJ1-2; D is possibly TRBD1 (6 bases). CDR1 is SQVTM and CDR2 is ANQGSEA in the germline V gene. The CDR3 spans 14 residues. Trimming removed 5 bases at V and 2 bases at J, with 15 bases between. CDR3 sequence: CSVRPGTWNYGYTF. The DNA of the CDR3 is TGCAGCGTTCGTCCCGGGACATGGAACTATGGCTACACCTTC.

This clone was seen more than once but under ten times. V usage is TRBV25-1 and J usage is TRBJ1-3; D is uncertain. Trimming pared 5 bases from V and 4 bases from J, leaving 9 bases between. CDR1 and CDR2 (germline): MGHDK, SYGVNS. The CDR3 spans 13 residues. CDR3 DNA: TGTGCCAGCAGTAAGGCAGAAGGAAACACCATATATTTT. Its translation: CASSKAEGNTIYF.

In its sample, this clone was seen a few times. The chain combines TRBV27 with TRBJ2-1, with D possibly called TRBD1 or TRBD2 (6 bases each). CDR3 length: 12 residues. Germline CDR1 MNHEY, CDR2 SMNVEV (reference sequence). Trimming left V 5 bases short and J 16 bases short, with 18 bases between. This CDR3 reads CASSPTTGRNFF. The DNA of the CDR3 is TGTGCCAGCAGTCCCACAACAGGGAGGAACTTCTTC.

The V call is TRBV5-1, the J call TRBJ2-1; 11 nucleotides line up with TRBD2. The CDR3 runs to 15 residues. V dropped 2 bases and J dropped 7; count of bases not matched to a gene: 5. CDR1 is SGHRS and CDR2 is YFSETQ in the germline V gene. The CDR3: CASSFALAGGNEQFF. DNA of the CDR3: TGCGCCAGCAGCTTCGCGCTAGCGGGAGGAAATGAGCAGTTCTTC.

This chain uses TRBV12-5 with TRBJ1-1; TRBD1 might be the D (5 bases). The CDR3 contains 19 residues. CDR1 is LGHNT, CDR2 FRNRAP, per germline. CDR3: CLYMEDGGIGQRGNTEAFF. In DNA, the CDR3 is TGTCTGTATATGGAGGACGGAGGTATAGGGCAGAGGGGGAACACTGAAGCTTTCTTT.

The CDR3 DNA sequence: TGTGCCAGCAGCGAAGCGCGACCCGGGGAGCTGTTTTTT. This encodes CASSEARPGELFF. The J gene is TRBJ2-2, the V gene TRBV28; unclear D gene. The CDR3 spans 13 residues. Germline loops: CDR1 MDHEN, CDR2 SYDVKM. V lost 6 bases to trimming and J lost 6 bases, with 11 bases between them.

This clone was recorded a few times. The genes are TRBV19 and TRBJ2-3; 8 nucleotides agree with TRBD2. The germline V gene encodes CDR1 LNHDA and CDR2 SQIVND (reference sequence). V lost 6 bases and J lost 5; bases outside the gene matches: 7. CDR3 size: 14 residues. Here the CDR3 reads CASSARTSQDTQYF. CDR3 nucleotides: TGTGCCAGTAGCGCCCGGACTAGCCAAGATACGCAGTATTTT.

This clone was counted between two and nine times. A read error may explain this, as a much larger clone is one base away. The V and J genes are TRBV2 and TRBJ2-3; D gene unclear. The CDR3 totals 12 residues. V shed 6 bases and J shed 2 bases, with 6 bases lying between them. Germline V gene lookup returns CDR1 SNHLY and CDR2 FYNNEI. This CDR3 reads CASSPNTDTQYF. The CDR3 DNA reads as TGTGCCAGCAGCCCAAACACAGATACGCAGTATTTT. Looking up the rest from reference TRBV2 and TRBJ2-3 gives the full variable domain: EPEVTQTPSHQVTQMGQEVILRCVPISNHLYFYWYRQILGQKVEFLVSFYNNEISEKSEIFDDQFSVERPDGSNFTLKIRSTKLEDSAMYFCASSPNTDTQYFGPGTRLTVL.

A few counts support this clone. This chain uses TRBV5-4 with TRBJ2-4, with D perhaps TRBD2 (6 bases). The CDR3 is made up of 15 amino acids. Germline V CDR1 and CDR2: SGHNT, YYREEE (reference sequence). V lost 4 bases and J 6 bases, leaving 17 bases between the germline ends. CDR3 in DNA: TGTGCCAGCAGCAATCCCGGGAGCTTGGGAAACATTCAGTACTTC. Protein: CASSNPGSLGNIQYF.

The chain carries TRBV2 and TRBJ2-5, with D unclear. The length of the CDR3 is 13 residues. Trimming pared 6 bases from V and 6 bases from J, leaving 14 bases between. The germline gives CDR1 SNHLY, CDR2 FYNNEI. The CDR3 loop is CASSGQERKTQYF. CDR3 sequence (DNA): TGTGCCAGCAGCGGGCAGGAGAGGAAGACCCAGTACTTC.

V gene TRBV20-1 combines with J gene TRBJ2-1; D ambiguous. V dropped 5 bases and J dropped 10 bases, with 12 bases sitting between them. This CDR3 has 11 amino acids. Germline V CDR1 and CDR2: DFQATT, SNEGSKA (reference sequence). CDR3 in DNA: TGCAGTGCTGTATCGGGCCAGGAGCAGTTCTTC. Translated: CSAVSGQEQFF.

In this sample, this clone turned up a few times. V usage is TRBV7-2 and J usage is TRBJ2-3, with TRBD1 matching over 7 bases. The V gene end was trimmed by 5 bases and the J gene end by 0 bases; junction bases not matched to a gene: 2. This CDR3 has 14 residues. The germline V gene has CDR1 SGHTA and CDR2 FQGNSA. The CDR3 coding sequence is TGTGCCAGCAGCGGACAGGCTAGCACAGATACGCAGTATTTT. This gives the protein CASSGQASTDTQYF.

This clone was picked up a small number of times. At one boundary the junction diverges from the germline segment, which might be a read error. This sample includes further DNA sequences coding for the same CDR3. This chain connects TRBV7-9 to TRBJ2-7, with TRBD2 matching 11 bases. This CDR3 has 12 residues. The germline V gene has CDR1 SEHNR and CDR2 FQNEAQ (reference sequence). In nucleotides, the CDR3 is TGCGCTAGCGGGGGGAGCTCCTACGAGCAGTACTTC. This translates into CASGGSSYEQYF.

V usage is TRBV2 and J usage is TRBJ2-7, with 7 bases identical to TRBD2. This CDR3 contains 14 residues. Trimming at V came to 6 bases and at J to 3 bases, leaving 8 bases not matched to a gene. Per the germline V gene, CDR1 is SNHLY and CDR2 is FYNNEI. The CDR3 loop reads CASRRGGSGYEQYF. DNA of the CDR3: TGTGCCAGCAGGCGCGGCGGGAGTGGCTACGAGCAGTACTTC.

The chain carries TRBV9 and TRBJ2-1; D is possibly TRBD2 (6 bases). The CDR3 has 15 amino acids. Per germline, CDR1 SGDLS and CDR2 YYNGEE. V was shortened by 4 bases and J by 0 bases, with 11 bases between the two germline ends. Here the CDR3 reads CASSWDSSSYNEQFF. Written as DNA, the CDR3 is TGTGCCAGCAGCTGGGACTCTAGCTCCTACAATGAGCAGTTCTTC.

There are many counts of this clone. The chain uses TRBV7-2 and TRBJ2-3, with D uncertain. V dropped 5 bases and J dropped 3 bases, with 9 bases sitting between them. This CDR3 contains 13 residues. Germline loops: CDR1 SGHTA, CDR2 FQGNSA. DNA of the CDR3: TGTGCCAGCAGCGGCTACCAGACAGATACGCAGTATTTT. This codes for CASSGYQTDTQYF.

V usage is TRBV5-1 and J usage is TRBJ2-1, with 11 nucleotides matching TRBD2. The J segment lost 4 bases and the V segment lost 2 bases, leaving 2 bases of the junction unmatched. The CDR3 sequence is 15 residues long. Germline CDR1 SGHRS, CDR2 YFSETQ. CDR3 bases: TGCGCCAGCAGCTTCGGGACTAGCGGATACAATGAGCAGTTCTTC. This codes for CASSFGTSGYNEQFF.

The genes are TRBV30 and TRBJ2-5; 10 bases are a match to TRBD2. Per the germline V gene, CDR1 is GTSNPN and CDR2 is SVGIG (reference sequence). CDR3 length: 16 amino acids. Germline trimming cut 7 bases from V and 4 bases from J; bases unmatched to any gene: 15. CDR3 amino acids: CASGGSPAGGLETQYF. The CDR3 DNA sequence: TGTGCCTCCGGGGGCTCTCCAGCGGGAGGGTTAGAGACCCAGTACTTC.

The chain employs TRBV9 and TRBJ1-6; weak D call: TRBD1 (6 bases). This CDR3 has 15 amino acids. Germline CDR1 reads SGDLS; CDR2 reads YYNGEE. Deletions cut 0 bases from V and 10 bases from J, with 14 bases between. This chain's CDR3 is CASSVGPGARSPLHF. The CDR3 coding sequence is TGTGCCAGCAGCGTAGGGCCGGGGGCGCGCTCACCCCTCCACTTT.